Following are 8 T cell receptor beta chains from one sample sequenced in a study of post-analysis software for immune sequencing data. Unique-molecular-identifier-tagged TCR beta cDNA libraries were used. MiXCR was run by TCRdb on the PCR reads, yielding one entry per CDR3 protein. This sample has roughly 400,000 distinct CDR3 sequences, with approximately 39% found just once. The study, taken as a whole, reports: TRBV5-6, TRBV5-1 and TRBV20-1 belonged to a set of five TRBV segments that were more frequent in patients than controls.

Antigen specificity for these receptors is unknown. Specimen: blood. The receptor set was obtained from a girl aged 2-10 years with multiple sclerosis.

CDR3 sequence (DNA): TGTGCCAGCAGCCGCGGACAGAGCTCCTACAATGAGCAGTTCTTC. It yields the protein CASSRGQSSYNEQFF. J is TRBJ2-1 and V is TRBV7-7; possibly TRBD1 for D (6 bases). Germline values: CDR1 SSHAT, CDR2 FNYEAQ (reference sequence). V was pared by 5 bases and J by 0 bases, with 11 bases between. The CDR3 is 15 residues long. The full variable domain, in which reference TRBV7-7 and TRBJ2-1 provide the parts outside the CDR3, is GAGVSQSPRYKVTKRGQDVTLRCDPISSHATLYWYQQALGQGPEFLTYFNYEAQPDKSGLPSDRFSAERPEGSISTLTIQRTEQRDSAMYRCASSRGQSSYNEQFFGPGTRLTVL.

The sample holds one count of this clonotype. The chain employs TRBV29-1 and TRBJ2-7; 7 bases are shared with TRBD1. J was trimmed by 7 bases and V by 7 bases; bases with no gene match: 22. Germline V gene sequence: CDR1 SQVTM, CDR2 ANQGSEA. CDR3 length: 16 amino acids. The CDR3 DNA follows: TGCAGCGCCAGGGGGAACCCGGACAGCTTCAACAATGAGCAGTACTTC. It codes for CSARGNPDSFNNEQYF.

This clonotype was counted only a few times. The chain employs TRBV7-8 and TRBJ2-1; TRBD2 agrees at 9 bases. The germline V gene encodes CDR1 SGHVS and CDR2 FQNEAQ. There are 15 residues in the CDR3. The trim removed 5 bases at V and 3 bases at J, leaving 5 bases unmatched. CDR3 in DNA: TGTGCCAGCAGCCGTAGCGGGGGTCTCTACAATGAGCAGTTCTTC. Translating it yields CASSRSGGLYNEQFF.

The table lists this clonotype with many counts. The V call is TRBV27, the J call TRBJ2-3; TRBD2 aligns across 7 bases. There are 13 residues in the CDR3. Germline CDR1 and CDR2: MNHEY and SMNVEV (reference sequence). Trimming took 6 bases from V and 9 from J; bases not matched to a gene: 9. CDR3 sequence: CASRSRTSSTQYF. The CDR3 DNA sequence: TGTGCCAGCAGAAGCCGGACTAGTTCGACGCAGTATTTT.

The chain combines TRBV11-2 with TRBJ1-1; D is possibly TRBD1 (5 bases). This CDR3 has 14 amino acids. Trimming stripped 7 bases from V and 1 base from J, with 13 bases between. Germline V gene sequence: CDR1 SGHAT, CDR2 FQNNGV. The DNA of the CDR3 is TGTGCCAGCACCGTCCGAGGGGCGAACACTGAAGCTTTCTTT. As protein: CASTVRGANTEAFF.

The V and J genes are TRBV7-3 and TRBJ2-1; D remains unclear. The ends were cut back, 0 bases at V and 4 bases at J, with 13 bases in the middle. CDR3 length: 16 amino acids. CDR1 is SGHTA, CDR2 FQGTGA, per germline. The CDR3 is CASSLTSAEPYNEQFF. The CDR3 bases are TGTGCCAGCAGCTTAACGTCGGCAGAACCTTACAATGAGCAGTTCTTC.

The chain recombines TRBV29-1 with TRBJ1-1; D gene ambiguous. This CDR3 region has 13 residues. The germline V and J ends were trimmed by 4 bases and 2 bases, with 11 bases remaining between them. Per the germline V gene, CDR1 is SQVTM and CDR2 is ANQGSEA. For the CDR3, the DNA is TGCAGCGTTGGAAGAGTACTCAACACTGAAGCTTTCTTT. The encoded protein is CSVGRVLNTEAFF.

The CDR3 region is CASRGEVKNIQYF. The CDR3 coding sequence is TGCGCCAGCAGAGGGGAGGTCAAAAACATTCAGTACTTC. The rearrangement links TRBV5-1 to TRBJ2-4; TRBD2 might be the D (6 bases). CDR1 and CDR2 from the germline V gene are SGHRS and YFSETQ. There are 13 residues in the CDR3. V was pared by 5 bases and J by 3 bases, with 9 bases between.